This TCR beta chain was sequenced in a study of early stage breast cancer tumors. Turning to the study itself: Most invasive tumors, about 80% of the 16, were ER+/PR+/HER2-. Samples were sequenced at 7.5 to 10-fold average coverage. Study-level points and caveats: Chain pairing and CD4, CD8 or FOXP3 expression were not captured.

Germline loops: CDR1 KGHSH, CDR2 LQKENI. The CDR3 runs 14 residues. V trimming: 1 base; J trimming: 4 bases; junction bases outside the gene matches: 2. Each sample had two DNA replicates, roughly 0.5 ug blood or around 1.4 ug tissue. The method was immunoSEQ multiplex PCR; TCRdb's version includes in-frame clones alone and lacks a portion of them. The sample has tens of thousands of clones, around 90% seen once; the top ten hold roughly 5%. On this clone itself: Its specificity is unknown.

The sequence came from a person in their 70s with breast cancer. Specimen: blood. V gene TRBV18 combines with J gene TRBJ2-5; 8 positions agree with TRBD1. The CDR3 spells CASSPLGQGETQYF. The CDR3 nucleotides are TGTGCCAGCTCACCACTTGGACAGGGAGAGACCCAGTACTTC. The variable domain in full, completed from reference TRBV18 and TRBJ2-5, reads NAGVMQNPRHLVRRRGQEARLRCSPMKGHSHVYWYRQLPEEGLKFMVYLQKENIIDESGMPKERFSAEFPKEGPSILRIQQVVRGDSAAYFCASSPLGQGETQYFGPGTRLLVL.